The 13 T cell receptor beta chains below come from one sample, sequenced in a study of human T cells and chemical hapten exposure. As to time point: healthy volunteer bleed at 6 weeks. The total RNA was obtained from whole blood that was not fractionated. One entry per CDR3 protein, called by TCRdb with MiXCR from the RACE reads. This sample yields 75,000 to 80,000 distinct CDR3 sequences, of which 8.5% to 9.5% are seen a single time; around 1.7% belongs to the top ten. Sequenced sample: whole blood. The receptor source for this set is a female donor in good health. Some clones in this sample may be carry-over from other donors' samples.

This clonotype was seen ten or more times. CDR3 residues: CASSSRVTSSDTEAFF. The CDR3 DNA is TGCGCCAGCAGCTCCAGGGTAACCAGTTCGGACACTGAAGCTTTCTTT. J is TRBJ1-1 and V is TRBV5-1, with D maybe TRBD1 (5 bases). In germline, CDR1 is SGHRS, CDR2 YFSETQ. V was trimmed by 3 bases and J by 3 bases, leaving 18 bases between them. The length of the CDR3 is 16 residues. Looking up the rest from reference TRBV5-1 and TRBJ1-1 gives the full variable domain: KAGVTQTPRYLIKTRGQQVTLSCSPISGHRSVSWYQQTPGQGLQFLFEYFSETQRNKGNFPGRFSGRQFSNSRSEMNVSTLELGDSALYLCASSSRVTSSDTEAFFGQGTRLTVV.

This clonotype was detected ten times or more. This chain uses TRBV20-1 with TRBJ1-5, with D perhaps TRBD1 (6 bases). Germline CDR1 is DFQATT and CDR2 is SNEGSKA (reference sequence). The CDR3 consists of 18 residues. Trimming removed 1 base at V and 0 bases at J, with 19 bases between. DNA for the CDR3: TGCAGTGCTAGAGCGGTCCCTGGGGGCCCTTATAGCAATCAGCCCCAGCATTTT. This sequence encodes CSARAVPGGPYSNQPQHF.

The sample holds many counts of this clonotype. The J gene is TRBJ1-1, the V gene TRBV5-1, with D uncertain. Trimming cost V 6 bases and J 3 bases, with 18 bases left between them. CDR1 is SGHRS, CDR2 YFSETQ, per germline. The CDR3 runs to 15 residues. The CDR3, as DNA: TGCGCCAGCAACCCTGTGACCGGCGTGGACACTGAAGCTTTCTTT. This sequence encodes CASNPVTGVDTEAFF.

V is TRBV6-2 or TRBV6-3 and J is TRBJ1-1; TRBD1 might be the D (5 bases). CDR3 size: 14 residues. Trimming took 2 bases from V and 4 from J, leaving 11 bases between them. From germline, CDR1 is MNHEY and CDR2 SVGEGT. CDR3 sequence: CASSYDAGRTEAFF. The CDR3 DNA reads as TGTGCCAGCAGTTACGATGCGGGACGCACTGAAGCTTTCTTT.

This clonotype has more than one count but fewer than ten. In DNA, the CDR3 is TGCAGTGCTAGAGCCTTGACACGGCAGCCCCAGCATTTT. Protein: CSARALTRQPQHF. The chain couples TRBV20-1 to TRBJ1-5; D uncertain. This CDR3 has 13 amino acids. Looked up from germline, CDR1 is DFQATT and CDR2 is SNEGSKA (reference sequence). The V gene lost 1 base and the J gene lost 7 bases, with 11 bases spanning the gap.

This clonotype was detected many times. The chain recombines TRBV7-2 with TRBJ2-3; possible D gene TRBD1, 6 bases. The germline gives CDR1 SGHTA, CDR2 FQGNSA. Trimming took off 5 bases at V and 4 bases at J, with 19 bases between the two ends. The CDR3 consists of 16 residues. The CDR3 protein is CASSTRLPGTPDTQYF. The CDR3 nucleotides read TGTGCCAGCAGCACCCGACTACCAGGGACACCAGATACGCAGTATTTT.

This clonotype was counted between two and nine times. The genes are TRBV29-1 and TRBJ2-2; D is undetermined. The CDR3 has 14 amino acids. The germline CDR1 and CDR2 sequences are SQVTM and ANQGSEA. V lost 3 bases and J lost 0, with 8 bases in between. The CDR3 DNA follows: TGCAGCGTTGAGGCGGCTTCGAACACCGGGGAGCTGTTTTTT. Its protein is CSVEAASNTGELFF.

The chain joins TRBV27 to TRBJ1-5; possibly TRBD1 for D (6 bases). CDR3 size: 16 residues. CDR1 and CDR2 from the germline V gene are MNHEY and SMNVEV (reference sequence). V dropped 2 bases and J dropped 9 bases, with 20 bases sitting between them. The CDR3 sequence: CASSLISAGVLAPQHF. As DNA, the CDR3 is TGTGCCAGCAGTTTAATTTCGGCAGGGGTCTTAGCGCCCCAGCATTTT.

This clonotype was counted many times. For the CDR3, the DNA is TGTGCCAGCAGCTTAGACGCAGGGGATGAAGCTTTCTTT. Its translation: CASSLDAGDEAFF. The chain carries TRBV7-9 and TRBJ1-1, with D possibly being TRBD1 (6 bases). The CDR3 runs to 13 residues. The germline V gene encodes CDR1 SEHNR and CDR2 FQNEAQ (reference sequence). The V gene lost 1 base and the J gene lost 7 bases, with 10 bases spanning the gap.

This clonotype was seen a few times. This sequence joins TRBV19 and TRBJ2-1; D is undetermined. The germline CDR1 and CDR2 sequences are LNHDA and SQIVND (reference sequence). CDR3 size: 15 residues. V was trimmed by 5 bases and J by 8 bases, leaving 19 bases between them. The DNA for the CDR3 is TGTGCCAGTAGTCTGACGATATTACGCCAGGATGAGCAGTTCTTC. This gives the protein CASSLTILRQDEQFF. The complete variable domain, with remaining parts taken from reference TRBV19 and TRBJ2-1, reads DGGITQSPKYLFRKEGQNVTLSCEQNLNHDAMYWYRQDPGQGLRLIYYSQIVNDFQKGDIAEGYSVSREKKESFPLTVTSAQKNPTAFYLCASSLTILRQDEQFFGPGTRLTVL.

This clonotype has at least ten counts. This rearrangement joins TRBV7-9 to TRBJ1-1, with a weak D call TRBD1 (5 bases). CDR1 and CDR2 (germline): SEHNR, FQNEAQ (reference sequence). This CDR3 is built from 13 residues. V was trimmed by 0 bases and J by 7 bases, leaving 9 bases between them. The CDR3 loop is CASSLALTDEAFF. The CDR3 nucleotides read TGTGCCAGCAGCTTAGCGTTGACAGATGAAGCTTTCTTT. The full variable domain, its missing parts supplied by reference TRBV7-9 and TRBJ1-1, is DTGVSQNPRHKITKRGQNVTFRCDPISEHNRLYWYRQTLGQGPEFLTYFQNEAQLEKSRLLSDRFSAERPKGSFSTLEIQRTEQGDSAMYLCASSLALTDEAFFGQGTRLTVV.

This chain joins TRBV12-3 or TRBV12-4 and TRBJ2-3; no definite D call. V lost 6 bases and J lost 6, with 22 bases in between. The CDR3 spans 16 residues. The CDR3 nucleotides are TGTGCCAGCAGCTCGCTTCGGACCCGACTCGTCGATACGCAGTATTTT. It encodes CASSSLRTRLVDTQYF.

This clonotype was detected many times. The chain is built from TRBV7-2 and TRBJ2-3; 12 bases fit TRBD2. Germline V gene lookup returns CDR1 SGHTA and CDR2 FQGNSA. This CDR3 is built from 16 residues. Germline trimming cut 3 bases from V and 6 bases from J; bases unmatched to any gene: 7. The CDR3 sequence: CASSFSLAGGPDTQYF. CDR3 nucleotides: TGTGCCAGCAGCTTCTCTCTAGCGGGGGGGCCGGATACGCAGTATTTT.